The entry below describes one T cell receptor beta chain. The antigen is undetermined. Here immunoSEQ multiplex PCR was the method, and the copy in TCRdb shows in-frame clones only, minus some. The table shows around 170,000 clones, with more than 75% occurring only once. This CDR3 has 16 residues. Germline lookup yields CDR1 ENHRY and CDR2 SYGVKD. V gave up 2 bases and J gave up 2 bases; unmatched junction bases: 6. The data originate from a study of T cell responses to AZD1222 COVID-19 vaccine. Overall study findings and caveats: Regions left unmutated in variants are reportedly the target of nearly half of spike-specific TCRs. Baseline serology detected seropositivity in only six AZD1222 recipients.

The receptor was derived from an adult in good health. The chain employs TRBV10-3 and TRBJ2-7, with 10 bases that match TRBD2. The sample was peripheral blood, taken on day 0 of AZD1222 vaccination. CDR3 sequence: CAISEGFSGGTYEQYF. The CDR3 DNA reads as TGTGCCATCAGTGAGGGGTTTAGCGGGGGGACCTACGAGCAGTACTTC.